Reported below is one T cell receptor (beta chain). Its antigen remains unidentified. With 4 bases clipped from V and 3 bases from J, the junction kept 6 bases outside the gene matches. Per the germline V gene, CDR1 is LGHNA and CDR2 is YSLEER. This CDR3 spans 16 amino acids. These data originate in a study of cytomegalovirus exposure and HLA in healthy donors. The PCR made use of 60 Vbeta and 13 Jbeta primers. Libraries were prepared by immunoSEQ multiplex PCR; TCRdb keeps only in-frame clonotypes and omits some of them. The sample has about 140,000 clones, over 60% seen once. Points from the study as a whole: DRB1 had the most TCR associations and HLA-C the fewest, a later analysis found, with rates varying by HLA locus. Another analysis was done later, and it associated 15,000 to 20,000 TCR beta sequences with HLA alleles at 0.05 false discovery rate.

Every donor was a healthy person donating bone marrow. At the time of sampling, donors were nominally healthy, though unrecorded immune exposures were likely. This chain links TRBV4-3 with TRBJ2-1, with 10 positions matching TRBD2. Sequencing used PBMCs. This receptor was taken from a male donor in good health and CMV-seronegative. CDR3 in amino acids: CASSPRSSGGYNEQFF. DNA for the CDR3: TGCGCCAGCAGCCCCCGGTCTAGCGGGGGCTACAATGAGCAGTTCTTC.